This T cell receptor beta chain derives from a study of T cell changes during pregnancy in multiple sclerosis. The repertoire was sequenced with immunoSEQ multiplex PCR; TCRdb's copy has only in-frame clones and lacks some. The repertoire holds 40,000 to 45,000 clones, less than 95% seen once, with approximately 1.6% in the top ten. The source material was peripheral blood, sampled in the third trimester of pregnancy. This sequence originates from a female donor with multiple sclerosis, enrolled in a pregnancy study.

For the CDR3, the DNA is TGCGCCAGCAGTGAGCGGGACAGGTTCTATAGCAATCAGCCCCAGCATTTT. Amino acids: CASSERDRFYSNQPQHF. The gene calls are TRBV10-1 and TRBJ1-5, with 8 bases lining up with TRBD1. There are 17 residues in the CDR3. Trimming removed 2 bases from V and 0 bases from J; junction bases left unmatched: 6. The V gene's germline CDR1 is WNHNN and CDR2 SYGVQD (reference sequence).